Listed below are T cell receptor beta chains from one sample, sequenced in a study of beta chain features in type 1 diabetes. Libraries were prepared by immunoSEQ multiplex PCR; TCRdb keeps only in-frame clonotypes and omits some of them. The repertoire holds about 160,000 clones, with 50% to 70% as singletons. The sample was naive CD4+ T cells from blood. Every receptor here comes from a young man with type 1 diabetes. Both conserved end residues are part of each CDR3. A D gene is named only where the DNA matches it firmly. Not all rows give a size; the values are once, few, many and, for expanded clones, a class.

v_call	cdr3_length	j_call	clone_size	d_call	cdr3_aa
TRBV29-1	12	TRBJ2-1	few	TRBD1	CSVRDRVNEQFF
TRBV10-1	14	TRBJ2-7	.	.	CASNISEGSYEQYF
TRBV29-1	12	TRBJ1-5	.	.	CSVRMGDQPQHF
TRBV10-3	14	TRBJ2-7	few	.	CAISGRGSSYEQYF
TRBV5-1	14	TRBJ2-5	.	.	CASSRTIAQETQYF
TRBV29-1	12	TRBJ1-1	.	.	CSVEAGATEAFF
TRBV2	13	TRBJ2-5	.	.	CATSEYGQETQYF
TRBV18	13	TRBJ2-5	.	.	CASSPLAQETQYF
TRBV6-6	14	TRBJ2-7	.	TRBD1	CASSLGQGTYEQYF
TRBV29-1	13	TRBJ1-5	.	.	CSVRATFNQPQHF
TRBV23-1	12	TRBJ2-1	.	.	CASSQRDNEQFF
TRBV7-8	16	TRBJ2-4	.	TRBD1	CASSGRTGGTKNIQYF
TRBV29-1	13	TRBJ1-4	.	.	CSVVWRGSEKLFF
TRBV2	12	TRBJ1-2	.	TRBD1	CASSQGDYGYTF
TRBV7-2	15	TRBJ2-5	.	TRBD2	CASSRASGGAETQYF
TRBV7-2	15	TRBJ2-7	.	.	CASSRAGGISDEQYF
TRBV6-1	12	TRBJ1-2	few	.	CASSDQARGYTF
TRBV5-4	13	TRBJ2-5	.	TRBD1	CAGRDSNQETQYF
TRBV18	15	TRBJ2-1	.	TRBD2	CASSPSGGLRNEQFF
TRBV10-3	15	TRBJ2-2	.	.	CAIRPLSDYTGELFF
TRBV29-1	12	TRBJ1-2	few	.	CSVVPGEDGYTF
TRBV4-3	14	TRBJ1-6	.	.	CASSQESYNSPLHF
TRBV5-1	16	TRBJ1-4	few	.	CASSLGPTGGNEKLFF
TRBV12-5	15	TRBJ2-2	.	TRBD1	CASGTGQLNTGELFF
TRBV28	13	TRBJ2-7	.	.	CASRMTGRYEQYF
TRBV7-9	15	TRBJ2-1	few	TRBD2	CASSLLAGEYNEQFF
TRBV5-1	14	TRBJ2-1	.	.	CASSFTSPYNEQFF
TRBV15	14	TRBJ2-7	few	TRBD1	CATRSAGGAYEQYF
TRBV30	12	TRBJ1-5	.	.	CAWSVGRQPQHF
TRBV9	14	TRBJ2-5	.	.	CASSVEPRQETQYF
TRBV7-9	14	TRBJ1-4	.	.	CASSLGSWGEKLFF
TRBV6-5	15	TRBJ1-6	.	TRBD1	CASTRTGDRYSPLHF
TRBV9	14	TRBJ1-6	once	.	CASSVLEGGSPLHF
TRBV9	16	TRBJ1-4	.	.	CASSVGVRDHNEKLFF
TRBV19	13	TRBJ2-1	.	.	CASSEDLPPEQFF
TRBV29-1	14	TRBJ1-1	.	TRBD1	CSTVQGATNTEAFF
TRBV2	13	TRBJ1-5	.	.	CASTVHEEEPQHF
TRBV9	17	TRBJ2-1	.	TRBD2	CASSVGASGSSYNEQFF
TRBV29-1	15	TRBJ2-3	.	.	CSVVSYWGSTDTQYF
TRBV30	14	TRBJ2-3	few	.	CAWSRGTATDTQYF
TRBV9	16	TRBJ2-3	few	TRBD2	CASSVEPSGRTDTQYF